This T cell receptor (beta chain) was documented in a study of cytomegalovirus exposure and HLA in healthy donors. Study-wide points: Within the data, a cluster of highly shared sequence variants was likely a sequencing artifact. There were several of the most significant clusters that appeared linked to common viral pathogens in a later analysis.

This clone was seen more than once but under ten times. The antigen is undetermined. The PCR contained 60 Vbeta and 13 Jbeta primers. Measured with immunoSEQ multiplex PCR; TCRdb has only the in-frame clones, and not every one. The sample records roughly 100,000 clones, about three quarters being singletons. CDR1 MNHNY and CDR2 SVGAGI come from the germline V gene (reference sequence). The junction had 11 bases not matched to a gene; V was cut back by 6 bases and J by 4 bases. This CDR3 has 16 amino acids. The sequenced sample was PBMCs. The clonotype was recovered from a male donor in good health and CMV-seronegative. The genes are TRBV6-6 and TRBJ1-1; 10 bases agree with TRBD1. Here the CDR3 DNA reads TGTGCCAGCAGATCCCGGGACAGGGGAGGTTTCACTGAAGCTTTCTTT. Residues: CASRSRDRGGFTEAFF.